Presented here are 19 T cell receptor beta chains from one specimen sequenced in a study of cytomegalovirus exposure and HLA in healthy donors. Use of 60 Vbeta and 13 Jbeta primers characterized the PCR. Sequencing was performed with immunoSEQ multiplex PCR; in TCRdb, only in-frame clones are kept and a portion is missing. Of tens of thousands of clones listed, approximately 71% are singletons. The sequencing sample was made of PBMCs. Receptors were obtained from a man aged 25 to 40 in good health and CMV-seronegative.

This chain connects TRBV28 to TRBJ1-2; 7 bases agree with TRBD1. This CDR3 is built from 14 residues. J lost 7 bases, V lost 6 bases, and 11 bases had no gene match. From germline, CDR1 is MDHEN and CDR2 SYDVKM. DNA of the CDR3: TGTGCCAGCAGCCCTCCCACAGGGGTCGGTGGCTACACCTTC. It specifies CASSPPTGVGGYTF.

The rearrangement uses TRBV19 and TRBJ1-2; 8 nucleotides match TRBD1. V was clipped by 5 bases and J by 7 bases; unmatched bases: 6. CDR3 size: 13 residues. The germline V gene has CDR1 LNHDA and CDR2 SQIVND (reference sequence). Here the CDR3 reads CASSPSGTGGYTF. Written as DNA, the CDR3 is TGTGCCAGTAGTCCCAGCGGGACAGGTGGCTACACCTTC.

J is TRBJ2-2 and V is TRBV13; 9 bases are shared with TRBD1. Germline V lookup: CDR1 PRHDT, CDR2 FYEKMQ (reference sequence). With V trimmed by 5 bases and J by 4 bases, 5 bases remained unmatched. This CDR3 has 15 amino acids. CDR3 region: CASSPGTGSTGELFF. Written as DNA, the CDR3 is TGTGCCAGCAGCCCCGGGACAGGGAGCACCGGGGAGCTGTTTTTT.

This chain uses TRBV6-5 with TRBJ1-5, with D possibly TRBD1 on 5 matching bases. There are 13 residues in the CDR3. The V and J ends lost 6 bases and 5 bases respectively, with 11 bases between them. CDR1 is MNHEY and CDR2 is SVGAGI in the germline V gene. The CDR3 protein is CASRVREDQPQHF. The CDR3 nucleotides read TGTGCCAGCAGGGTCAGGGAGGATCAGCCCCAGCATTTT.

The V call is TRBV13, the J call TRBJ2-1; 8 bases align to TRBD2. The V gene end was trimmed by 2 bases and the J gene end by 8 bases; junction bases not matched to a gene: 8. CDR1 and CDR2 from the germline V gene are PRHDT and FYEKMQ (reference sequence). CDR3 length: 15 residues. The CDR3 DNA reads TGTGCCAGCAGCTTATTAAGCGGGAGTGCGGATGAGCAGTTCTTC. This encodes CASSLLSGSADEQFF.

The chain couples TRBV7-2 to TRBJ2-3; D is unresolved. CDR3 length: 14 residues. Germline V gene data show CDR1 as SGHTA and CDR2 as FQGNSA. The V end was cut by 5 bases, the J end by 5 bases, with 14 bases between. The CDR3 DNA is TGTGCCAGCAGCCACCCTTTCACGAGAGATACGCAGTATTTT. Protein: CASSHPFTRDTQYF. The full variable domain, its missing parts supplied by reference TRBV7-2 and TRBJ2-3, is GAGVSQSPSNKVTEKGKDVELRCDPISGHTALYWYRQSLGQGLEFLIYFQGNSAPDKSGLPSDRFSAERTGGSVSTLTIQRTQQEDSAVYLCASSHPFTRDTQYFGPGTRLTVL.

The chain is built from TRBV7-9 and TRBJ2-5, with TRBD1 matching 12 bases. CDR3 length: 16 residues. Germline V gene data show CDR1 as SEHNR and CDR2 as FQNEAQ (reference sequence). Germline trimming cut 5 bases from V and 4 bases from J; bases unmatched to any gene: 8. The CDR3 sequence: CASSLGDRGRRETQYF. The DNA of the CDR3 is TGTGCCAGCAGCCTTGGGGACAGGGGGCGCCGAGAGACCCAGTACTTC.

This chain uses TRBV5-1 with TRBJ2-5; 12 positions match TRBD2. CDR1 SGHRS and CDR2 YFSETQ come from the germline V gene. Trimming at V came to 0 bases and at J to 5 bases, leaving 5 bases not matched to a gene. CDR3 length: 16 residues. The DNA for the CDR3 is TGCGCCAGCAGCTTGGGACTAGCGGGGGTCGTGGAGACCCAGTACTTC. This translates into CASSLGLAGVVETQYF.

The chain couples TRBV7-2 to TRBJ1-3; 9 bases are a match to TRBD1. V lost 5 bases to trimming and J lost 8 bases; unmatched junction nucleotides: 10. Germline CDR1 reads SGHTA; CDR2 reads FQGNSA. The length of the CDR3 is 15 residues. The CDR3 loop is CASSPLTGGRHTIYF. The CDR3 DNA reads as TGTGCCAGCAGCCCATTGACAGGGGGAAGGCACACCATATATTTT. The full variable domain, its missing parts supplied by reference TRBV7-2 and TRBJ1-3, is GAGVSQSPSNKVTEKGKDVELRCDPISGHTALYWYRQSLGQGLEFLIYFQGNSAPDKSGLPSDRFSAERTGGSVSTLTIQRTQQEDSAVYLCASSPLTGGRHTIYFGEGSWLTVV.

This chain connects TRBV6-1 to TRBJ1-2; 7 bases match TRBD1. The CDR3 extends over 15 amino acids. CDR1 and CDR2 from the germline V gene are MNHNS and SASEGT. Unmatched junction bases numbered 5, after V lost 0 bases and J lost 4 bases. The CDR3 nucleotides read TGTGCCAGCAGTGAAGCCCTAGGGACAGCCTATGGCTACACCTTC. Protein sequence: CASSEALGTAYGYTF.

CDR3 in amino acids: CASSGIGTGHSPLHF. CDR3 nucleotide sequence: TGCGCCAGCAGCGGGATAGGGACAGGGCACTCACCCCTCCACTTT. V and J are TRBV5-1 and TRBJ1-6; 9 nucleotides align to TRBD1. The CDR3 extends over 15 amino acids. J was trimmed by 10 bases and V by 4 bases; bases with no gene match: 9. Germline V gene sequence: CDR1 SGHRS, CDR2 YFSETQ. Together with reference TRBV5-1 and TRBJ1-6, the CDR3 gives the full variable domain: KAGVTQTPRYLIKTRGQQVTLSCSPISGHRSVSWYQQTPGQGLQFLFEYFSETQRNKGNFPGRFSGRQFSNSRSEMNVSTLELGDSALYLCASSGIGTGHSPLHFGNGTRLTVT.

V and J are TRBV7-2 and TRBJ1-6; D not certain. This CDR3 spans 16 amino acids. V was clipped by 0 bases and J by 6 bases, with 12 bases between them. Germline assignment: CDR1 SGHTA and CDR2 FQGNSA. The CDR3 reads CASSLAAENTNSPLHF. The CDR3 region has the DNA TGTGCCAGCAGCTTAGCTGCAGAAAATACTAATTCACCCCTCCACTTT.

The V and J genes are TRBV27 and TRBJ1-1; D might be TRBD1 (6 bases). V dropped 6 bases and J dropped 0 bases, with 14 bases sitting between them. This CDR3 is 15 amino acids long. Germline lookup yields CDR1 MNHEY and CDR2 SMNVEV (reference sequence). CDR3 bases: TGTGCCAGCAGCCCCGACAGGCACATGAACACTGAAGCTTTCTTT. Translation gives CASSPDRHMNTEAFF.

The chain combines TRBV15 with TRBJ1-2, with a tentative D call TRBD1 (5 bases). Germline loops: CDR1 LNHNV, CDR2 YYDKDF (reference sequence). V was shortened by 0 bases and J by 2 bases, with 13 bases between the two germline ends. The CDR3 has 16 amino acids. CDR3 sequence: CATSREIGAMNYGYTF. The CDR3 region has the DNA TGTGCCACCAGCAGAGAAATAGGGGCGATGAACTATGGCTACACCTTC.

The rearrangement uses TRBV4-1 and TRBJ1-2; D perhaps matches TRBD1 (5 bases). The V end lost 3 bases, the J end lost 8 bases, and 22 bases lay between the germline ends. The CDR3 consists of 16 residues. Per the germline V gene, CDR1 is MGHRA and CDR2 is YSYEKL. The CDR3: CASSHPISGYAGGYTF. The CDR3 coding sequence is TGCGCCAGCAGCCATCCTATTTCAGGGTACGCAGGCGGCTACACCTTC.

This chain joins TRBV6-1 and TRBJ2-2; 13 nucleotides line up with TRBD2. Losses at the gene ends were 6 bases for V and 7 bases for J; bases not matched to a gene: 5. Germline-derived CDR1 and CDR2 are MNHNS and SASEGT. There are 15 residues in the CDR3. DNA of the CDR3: TGTGCCAGCAGCCCAGGGACTAGCGGGAACGGGGAGCTGTTTTTT. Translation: CASSPGTSGNGELFF.

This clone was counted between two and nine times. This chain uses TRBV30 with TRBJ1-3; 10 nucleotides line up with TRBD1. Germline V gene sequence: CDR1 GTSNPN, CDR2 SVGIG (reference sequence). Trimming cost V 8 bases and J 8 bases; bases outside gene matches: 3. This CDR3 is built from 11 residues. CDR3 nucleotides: TGTGCCCGCGGACAGGGGGACACCATATATTTT. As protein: CARGQGDTIYF.

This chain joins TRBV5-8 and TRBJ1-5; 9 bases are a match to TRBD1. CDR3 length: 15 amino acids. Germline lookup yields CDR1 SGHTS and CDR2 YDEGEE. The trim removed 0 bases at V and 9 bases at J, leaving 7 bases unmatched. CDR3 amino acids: CASSLGGQGKVPQHF. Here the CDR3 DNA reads TGTGCCAGCAGCTTGGGGGGACAGGGAAAAGTGCCCCAGCATTTT. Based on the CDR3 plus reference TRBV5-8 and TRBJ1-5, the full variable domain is EAGVTQSPTHLIKTRGQQATLRCSPISGHTSVYWYQQALGLGLQFLLWYDEGEERNRGNFPPRFSGRQFPNYSSELNVNALELEDSALYLCASSLGGQGKVPQHFGDGTRLSIL.

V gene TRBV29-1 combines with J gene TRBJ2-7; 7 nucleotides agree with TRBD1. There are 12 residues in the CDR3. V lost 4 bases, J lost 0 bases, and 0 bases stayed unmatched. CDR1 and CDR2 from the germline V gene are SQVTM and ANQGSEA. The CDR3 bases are TGCAGCGTTGGGACAGGCTCCTACGAGCAGTACTTC. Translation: CSVGTGSYEQYF.